This T cell receptor beta chain emerged from a study of blood T cells in healthy people across ages. In the study overall: Per two T cells, about one barcoded beta molecule was captured through template switching.

Through a sample-barcoded 5' primer and a J-beta primer mix, a second PCR was run for roughly 6 to 12 cycles. The study obtained at least 3 million CDR3-containing paired-end reads from every sample. A single record per CDR3 protein comes from TCRdb applying MiXCR to the 5' RACE reads. The sample includes 1.5 million to 2 million distinct CDR3 sequences, 28% of them seen just once. Germline CDR1 SEHNR, CDR2 FQNEAQ (reference sequence). The CDR3 totals 14 residues. The sample providers were healthy Caucasian people from Russia, aged roughly 6 to 90. At least 7 million PBMCs were isolated per sample. As for this clonotype: One end of the junction fails to match germline, which may point to a read error.

The specimen sequenced was blood. The chain is built from TRBV7-9 and TRBJ2-7, with D possibly matching TRBD2 (5 bases). The sequence derives from a woman aged 25 to 39 in good health. The CDR3 protein is CVSSLEGVTYEQYF. As DNA, the CDR3 is TGTGTCAGCAGCTTAGAGGGAGTGACCTACGAGCAGTACTTC. Full variable domain (outside the CDR3, taken from reference TRBV7-9 and TRBJ2-7): DTGVSQNPRHKITKRGQNVTFRCDPISEHNRLYWYRQTLGQGPEFLTYFQNEAQLEKSRLLSDRFSAERPKGSFSTLEIQRTEQGDSAMYLCVSSLEGVTYEQYFGPGTRLTVT.